Listed here is a single T cell receptor (beta chain). It lacks a known antigen. The input lacks base qualities; no much larger clone sits a single base away. Libraries were made using 5' RACE. Sequencing used an Illumina HiSeq 2500. A second PCR of about 6 to 11 cycles was performed with a sample-barcoded 5' primer and a J-beta primer mix. A unique molecular identifier was introduced onto each TCR beta cDNA molecule by a template-switch 5' adaptor carrying 12 random nucleotides. At least 2.5 million CDR3-containing paired-end reads were obtained from each sample. All of the RNA was converted into first-strand cDNA using the Mint cDNA synthesis kit, with a TRBC-specific oligonucleotide serving as the primer. All cDNA was treated with uracil-DNA glycosylase and then went through a first 18-cycle PCR with the universal primers M1SS and BC2_uni_R. The paper's processing steps were these. For normalization, 1 million high-quality reads were randomly selected from each sample, with every read carrying a distinct molecular identifier. Instead of being binned into consensus sequences, reads with shared molecular identifiers were discarded. CDR3 identification, clonotype clustering and error correction used MiTCR with a Q25 quality threshold and the strictest error-elimination algorithm. A nonparametric unseen species model using Euler transformation provided a lower-bound estimate of total TCR beta diversity. Using fastp at Q25 and MiXCR, TCRdb reprocessed the public reads and kept productive beta chains. Entries that share a CDR3 protein sequence are merged under the most common genes and DNA. Clone size and V and J calls follow TCRdb, not the original study. The sample table holds just over 1 million distinct CDR3 sequences, of which 35% to 50% were seen once. The ten largest make up 18% of the sample.

This entry comes from a study of blood T cells in healthy people across ages (dated by TCRdb to the mid-2010s). In the study overall: In model experiments, template switching captured roughly one uniquely barcoded TCR beta cDNA molecule for every two T cells. Age-related changes in TCR beta repertoire diversity were measured in the study by deep sequencing normalized with unique cDNA molecular identifiers. The donors were divided into four age groups: young (average approximately 17 years), middle-aged (under 40), aged (about 56) and long-lived (roughly 86). For two donors (one aged 18 to 30 and one aged 80 or older), the study analyzed two additional independent replicas of 1 million unique cDNA reads from the same blood draw. To avoid experimental bias, donors of different ages were randomly spread across the sequencing lanes. The study at large found these results: Observed TCR beta diversity per million T cells fell roughly linearly with age, and a significant reduction was already apparent by age around 36. A strong correlation was found between observed TCR beta diversity and the percentage of naive T cells measured by flow cytometry. The CMV infection status of donors was not known, potentially confounding age-related changes in expanded clonotypes. Bulk unsorted PBMC profiling prevented conclusive comparison of naive and antigen-experienced compartments. Estimates of total diversity based on one million sequenced T cells were regarded as lower bounds and as underestimates. Compared with the aged group, more naive CD4+ T cells, fewer expanded clones and increased TCR diversity were shown by the long-lived group, suggesting age selection.

Systemically healthy Caucasian individuals from Russia, around 39 in total and aged about 6 to 95 years, were included as donors. Each donor gave ten milliliters of peripheral blood, collected into EDTA-treated Vacutainer tubes. Ficoll-Paque density-gradient centrifugation was used to isolate PBMCs, with at least 6.5 million per sample. Trizol reagent was used to extract total RNA from PBMCs, with at least 5 micrograms per sample. For every donor, an aliquot of PBMCs went through flow cytometry to measure the percentages of naive CD45RAhigh/CD27high T cells. V and J lose 7 bases and 3 bases, and a span of 10 bases separates them. CDR1 and CDR2 are read off the germline V gene as SGHAT and FQNNGV. The CDR3 spans 12 residues, from the cysteine through the phenylalanine. The CDR3 DNA has 36 bases and is translated from base 1.

What was sequenced was blood. The receptor chain draws on TRBV11-2 and TRBJ2-7; the D gene remains uncertain. This receptor was obtained from a woman in her fifties or sixties in good health. The sequenced DNA is TGTGCCAGCAAAGGGCCCGGCTACGAGCAGTACTTC. Its translation is CASKGPGYEQYF. Reference TRBV11-2 and TRBJ2-7 genes cover what lies past the CDR3, so the full variable domain is EAGVAQSPRYKIIEKRQSVAFWCNPISGHATLYWYQQILGQGPKLLIQFQNNGVVDDSQLPKDRFSAERLKGVDSTLKIQPAKLEDSAVYLCASKGPGYEQYFGPGTRLTVT.